Each of the 7 T cell receptor beta chains below was sequenced from the same sample in a study of immune heterogeneity within non-small cell lung tumors. Bulk tumor genomic DNA constituted the template, at approximately 600 ng per sample. While surgery was under way, several biopsies spaced far apart were taken per primary tumor. Undergoing curative surgery were patients whose non-small cell lung cancer was untreated and newly diagnosed. The authors amplified TCR beta CDR3 by multiplex PCR with 32 V and 13 J primers. MiXCR, applied by TCRdb to the multiplex PCR reads, yields one record per CDR3 protein. The sample lists 13,000 or so distinct CDR3 sequences, around a quarter occurring once. The material sequenced was lung tumor tissue. These receptors all come from a man aged 50 to 60 with non-small cell lung cancer.

Concerning this clonotype: A clone one base away is much larger, so this may be a read error. This chain links TRBV20-1 with TRBJ1-1, with a possible D match to TRBD1 (5 bases). The germline CDR1 and CDR2 sequences are DFQATT and SNEGSKA (reference sequence). This CDR3 contains 12 residues. Trimming shortened V by 6 bases and J by 11 bases, and 19 bases separated the two germline ends. CDR3 coding DNA: TGCAGTGCCACCCCCCCCTACAGGATGGCTTTCTTT. Translation: CSATPPYRMAFF.

Notes on this clonotype: A much larger clone is a single base away; this may be a read error. The chain carries TRBV10-1 and TRBJ2-3; D possibly corresponds to TRBD2 (6 bases). Germline CDR1 WNHNN, CDR2 SYGVQD (reference sequence). This CDR3 has 15 residues. Trimming took 0 bases from V and 1 from J, leaving 8 bases between them. As DNA, the CDR3 is TGCGCCAGCAGTGAGTCTCGGGGGTGCACAGATACGCAGTATTTT. It specifies CASSESRGCTDTQYF.

This clonotype has just a few counts. The chain has TRBV3-1 and TRBJ1-4, with 7 positions matching TRBD1. V dropped 2 bases and J dropped 7; count of bases not matched to a gene: 7. CDR1 and CDR2 (germline): LGHDT, YNNKEL (reference sequence). CDR3 length equals 15 residues. CDR3 in amino acids: CASSQMTGRREKLFF. CDR3 DNA sequence: TGTGCCAGCAGCCAAATGACAGGGAGACGTGAAAAACTGTTTTTT. Filled out from reference TRBV3-1 and TRBJ1-4, the complete variable domain reads DTAVSQTPKYLVTQMGNDKSIKCEQNLGHDTMYWYKQDSKKFLKIMFSYNNKELIINETVPNRFSPKSPDKAHLNLHINSLELGDSAVYFCASSQMTGRREKLFFGSGTQLSVL.

This clonotype has a count of ten or more. The V gene is TRBV11-3, the J gene TRBJ2-2; 7 nucleotides line up with TRBD2. There are 14 residues in the CDR3. The V gene end was trimmed by 1 base and the J gene end by 4 bases; junction bases not matched to a gene: 0. Germline CDR1 and CDR2: SGHNT and YENEEA. The CDR3 is CASSLAGGTGELFF. The CDR3 DNA is TGTGCCAGCAGCTTAGCGGGGGGCACCGGGGAGCTGTTTTTT. The complete variable domain, with remaining parts taken from reference TRBV11-3 and TRBJ2-2, reads EAGVVQSPRYKIIEKKQPVAFWCNPISGHNTLYWYLQNLGQGPELLIRYENEEAVDDSQLPKDRFSAERLKGVDSTLKIQPAELGDSAVYLCASSLAGGTGELFFGEGSRLTVL.

A remark on this clonotype: A much larger clone lies one base from this, so it may be a read error. The chain carries TRBV28 and TRBJ1-1, with TRBD1 as a possible D gene (6 bases). CDR3 length: 15 amino acids. CDR1 MDHEN and CDR2 SYDVKM come from the germline V gene. This chain's CDR3 is CASSSTTGWGTEALF. The CDR3 DNA sequence: TGTGCCAGCAGTTCCACGACAGGTTGGGGCACTGAAGCTTTATTT.

This clonotype was counted only a few times. V usage is TRBV30 and J usage is TRBJ2-3; D is undetermined. With 2 bases removed from V and 1 base from J, the gap between germline ends came to 4 bases. Looked up from germline, CDR1 is GTSNPN and CDR2 is SVGIG (reference sequence). The CDR3 extends over 12 amino acids. The CDR3 coding sequence is TGTGCCTGGAGTCCAGGCACAGATACGCAGTATTTT. Protein product: CAWSPGTDTQYF.

This clonotype was observed many times. The chain couples TRBV6-4 to TRBJ2-2; 7 nucleotides agree with TRBD2. The V gene end was trimmed by 4 bases and the J gene end by 5 bases; junction bases not matched to a gene: 4. CDR3 length: 14 residues. CDR1 is MRHNA and CDR2 is SNTAGT in the germline V gene. CDR3 loop: CASSAGGGTGELFF. In nucleotides, the CDR3 is TGTGCCAGCAGTGCGGGAGGAGGGACCGGGGAGCTGTTTTTT.